This TCR beta chain was documented in a study of blood T cells in healthy people across ages. Study-level points and caveats: Naive and antigen-experienced cells could not be conclusively compared, given unsorted PBMCs. For the donors, CMV status was unknown and possibly confounded expanded clonotype changes.

Trimming removed 0 bases at V and 0 bases at J, with 15 bases between. CDR3 length equals 18 residues. The germline V gene encodes CDR1 LGHNA and CDR2 YNFKEQ. Each donor was a healthy Caucasian individual from Russia, aged roughly 6 to 100. With a J-beta primer mix and a sample-barcoded 5' primer, a second PCR ran about 6 to 11 cycles. There were at least 2.5 million CDR3-containing paired-end reads obtained from each sample. TCRdb passed the 5' RACE reads through MiXCR, listing each CDR3 protein once. Among approximately 790,000 distinct CDR3 sequences, 60% to 80% were seen once, and the ten largest hold approximately 30%. This clonotype has a count of ten or more. The target antigen is unknown.

The receptor's source is a man in his thirties or forties in good health. Sequenced material: blood. This sequence joins TRBV4-2 and TRBJ2-1; D assignment may be TRBD1 or TRBD2 (5 bases each). CDR3 coding DNA: TGTGCCAGCAGCCAAGATGTCGAGGGACGAGGCTCCTACAATGAGCAGTTCTTC. Translation gives CASSQDVEGRGSYNEQFF.